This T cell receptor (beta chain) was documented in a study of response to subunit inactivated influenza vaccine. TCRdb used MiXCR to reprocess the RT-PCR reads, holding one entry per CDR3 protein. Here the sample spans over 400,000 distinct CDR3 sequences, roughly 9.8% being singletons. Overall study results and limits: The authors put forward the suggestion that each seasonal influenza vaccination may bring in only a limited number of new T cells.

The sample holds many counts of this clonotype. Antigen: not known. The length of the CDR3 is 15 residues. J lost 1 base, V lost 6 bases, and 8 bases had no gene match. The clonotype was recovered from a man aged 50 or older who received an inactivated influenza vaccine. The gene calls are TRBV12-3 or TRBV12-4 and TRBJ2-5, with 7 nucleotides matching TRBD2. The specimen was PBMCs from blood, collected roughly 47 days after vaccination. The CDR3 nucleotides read TGTGCCAGCAGCTTTCAGCGGGGCGGCCAAGAGACCCAGTACTTC. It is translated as CASSFQRGGQETQYF.